Shown below are 13 T cell receptor beta chains from a single sample sequenced in a study of T-cell reconstitution after alpha-beta-depleted transplantation in children. The library targeted TCRbeta and was prepared with unique molecular identifiers. TCRdb ran MiXCR on the PCR reads and lists one entry per CDR3 protein. The sample consists of some 550,000 distinct CDR3 sequences, around 18% of them appearing once. The sequences come from PBMCs from the stem cell graft donor, collected from the stem cell graft. The receptors shown here come from a human donor who donated a stem cell graft to a child with acute lymphoblastic leukemia.

This clonotype was observed a handful of times. The chain recombines TRBV12-3 or TRBV12-4 with TRBJ2-1; the D is unclear. This CDR3 is built from 14 residues. Trimming took off 3 bases at V and 9 bases at J, with 15 bases between the two ends. CDR3 protein: CASSLVDPKGEQFF. The DNA for the CDR3 is TGTGCCAGCAGTTTGGTGGACCCTAAGGGTGAGCAGTTCTTC.

V usage is TRBV5-5 and J usage is TRBJ2-7; D remains ambiguous. V was trimmed by 0 bases and J by 2 bases, leaving 12 bases between them. Germline values: CDR1 SGHKS, CDR2 YYEKEE (reference sequence). This CDR3 has 15 amino acids. The CDR3 region has the DNA TGTGCCAGCAGCTTGGCGGAAGGGCTACCCTACGAGCAGTACTTC. As protein: CASSLAEGLPYEQYF.

This clonotype occurred a few times. The gene calls are TRBV6-2 or TRBV6-3 and TRBJ1-1, with D hard to call. V was cut by 6 bases and J by 2 bases, with 7 bases left in between. CDR3 size: 12 residues. Germline assignment: CDR1 MNHEY and CDR2 SVGEGT. As DNA, the CDR3 is TGTGCCAGCAGATTTTCCAACACTGAAGCTTTCTTT. It specifies CASRFSNTEAFF.

This clonotype has just a few counts. The rearrangement links TRBV12-3 or TRBV12-4 to TRBJ2-5, with 12 bases lining up with TRBD1. After removal of 2 bases from V and 5 bases from J, the junction contained 15 bases not matched to a gene. This CDR3 has 19 amino acids. The CDR3 spells CASSLNGIPGQGAQETQYF. DNA of the CDR3: TGTGCCAGCAGTTTAAATGGGATACCGGGACAGGGGGCGCAGGAGACCCAGTACTTC.

This clonotype was recorded a few times. The chain joins TRBV7-2 to TRBJ2-1, with 14 bases aligning to TRBD2. CDR3 length: 17 amino acids. J gave up 4 bases and V 6 bases, and 8 bases lay outside the gene matches. The germline V gene has CDR1 SGHTA and CDR2 FQGNSA. CDR3 in DNA: TGTGCCAGCAGAGGGACTAGCGGGAGTTTGTTGTACAATGAGCAGTTCTTC. It yields the protein CASRGTSGSLLYNEQFF. The whole variable domain, remainder taken from reference TRBV7-2 and TRBJ2-1, is GAGVSQSPSNKVTEKGKDVELRCDPISGHTALYWYRQSLGQGLEFLIYFQGNSAPDKSGLPSDRFSAERTGGSVSTLTIQRTQQEDSAVYLCASRGTSGSLLYNEQFFGPGTRLTVL.

V gene TRBV9 combines with J gene TRBJ1-1, with D possibly being TRBD1 (5 bases). The germline gives CDR1 SGDLS, CDR2 YYNGEE. V was trimmed by 0 bases and J by 3 bases, leaving 12 bases between them. This CDR3 is 15 amino acids long. CDR3 sequence: CASSVGGRADTEAFF. The CDR3 nucleotides are TGTGCCAGCAGCGTAGGAGGCAGGGCAGACACTGAAGCTTTCTTT. Variable domain in full (rest from reference TRBV9 and TRBJ1-1): DSGVTQTPKHLITATGQRVTLRCSPRSGDLSVYWYQQSLDQGLQFLIQYYNGEERAKGNILERFSAQQFPDLHSELNLSSLELGDSALYFCASSVGGRADTEAFFGQGTRLTVV.

This clonotype was recorded a few times. This rearrangement joins TRBV9 to TRBJ1-2; D ambiguous. The CDR3 consists of 13 residues. CDR1 is SGDLS and CDR2 is YYNGEE in the germline V gene. The V end was cut by 0 bases, the J end by 1 base, with 4 bases between. In DNA, the CDR3 is TGTGCCAGCAGCGTAGTGGATAACTATGGCTACACCTTC. The encoded protein is CASSVVDNYGYTF.

About this clonotype itself: An end of the junction does not agree with germline; a read error may underlie this. The chain employs TRBV29-1 and TRBJ2-1; 11 bases match TRBD2. Germline loops: CDR1 SQVTM, CDR2 ANQGSEA. The CDR3 has 14 residues. DNA of the CDR3: TGCAGCGTGACCGGGACTAGCGGACCCAATGCGCAGTTCTTC. It yields the protein CSVTGTSGPNAQFF.

The V gene is TRBV3-1, the J gene TRBJ2-1, with 15 positions matching TRBD2. V dropped 4 bases and J dropped 6; count of bases not matched to a gene: 7. The CDR3 is 17 residues long. Germline CDR1 reads LGHDT; CDR2 reads YNNKEL (reference sequence). DNA for the CDR3: TGTGCCAGCAGCCGGGGGACTAGCGGGAGGTCTGTCAATGAGCAGTTCTTC. Translation gives CASSRGTSGRSVNEQFF.

The rearrangement links TRBV11-1 to TRBJ2-3; TRBD1 agrees at 8 bases. In germline, CDR1 is SGHAT, CDR2 FQDESV (reference sequence). The V and J ends lost 1 base and 4 bases, in that order; junction bases with no gene match: 4. This CDR3 has 15 residues. The CDR3, as DNA: TGTGCCAGCAGCTTAGTCACAGGGGGTCCAGATACGCAGTATTTT. Translation gives CASSLVTGGPDTQYF.

This clonotype turned up a few times. V usage is TRBV15 and J usage is TRBJ1-6; D gene ambiguous. V lost 5 bases, J lost 0 bases, and 8 bases lay in between. The CDR3 loop spans 15 amino acids. Germline loops: CDR1 LNHNV, CDR2 YYDKDF (reference sequence). This chain's CDR3 is CATSGLSSYNSPLHF. The CDR3 DNA is TGTGCCACCAGCGGACTAAGCTCCTATAATTCACCCCTCCACTTT. The variable domain in full, completed from reference TRBV15 and TRBJ1-6, reads DAMVIQNPRYQVTQFGKPVTLSCSQTLNHNVMYWYQQKSSQAPKLLFHYYDKDFNNEADTPDNFQSRRPNTSFCFLDIRSPGLGDTAMYLCATSGLSSYNSPLHFGNGTRLTVT.

The rearrangement uses TRBV15 and TRBJ1-5; TRBD1 is a possible D gene (5 bases). Germline CDR1 and CDR2: LNHNV and YYDKDF (reference sequence). The CDR3 sequence is 15 residues long. The V and J ends lost 5 bases and 6 bases respectively, with 17 bases between them. CDR3 nucleotide sequence: TGTGCCACCAGCTATATCCTGGGGGGAGCTCAGCCCCAGCATTTT. This translates into CATSYILGGAQPQHF.

This clonotype was counted only a few times. The rearrangement joins TRBV11-2 to TRBJ1-1; D is possibly TRBD1 (5 bases). Trimming removed 3 bases at V and 4 bases at J, with 9 bases between. The CDR3 covers 13 residues. Germline V gene sequence: CDR1 SGHAT, CDR2 FQNNGV. The CDR3 spells CASSFDSSTEAFF. The DNA for the CDR3 is TGTGCCAGCAGCTTCGACAGCAGCACTGAAGCTTTCTTT. The complete variable domain, with remaining parts taken from reference TRBV11-2 and TRBJ1-1, reads EAGVAQSPRYKIIEKRQSVAFWCNPISGHATLYWYQQILGQGPKLLIQFQNNGVVDDSQLPKDRFSAERLKGVDSTLKIQPAKLEDSAVYLCASSFDSSTEAFFGQGTRLTVV.